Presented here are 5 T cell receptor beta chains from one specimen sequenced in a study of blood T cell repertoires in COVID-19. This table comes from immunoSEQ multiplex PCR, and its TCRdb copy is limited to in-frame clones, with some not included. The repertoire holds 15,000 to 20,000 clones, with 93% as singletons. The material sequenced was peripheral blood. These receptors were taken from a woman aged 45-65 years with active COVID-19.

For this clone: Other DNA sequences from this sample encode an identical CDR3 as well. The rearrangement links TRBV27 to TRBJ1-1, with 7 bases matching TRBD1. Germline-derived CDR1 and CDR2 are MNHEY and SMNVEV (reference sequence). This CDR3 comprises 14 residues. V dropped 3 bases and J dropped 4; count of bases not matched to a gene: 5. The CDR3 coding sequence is TGTGCCAGCAGTTTTGACAGGGCGGGCACTGAAGCTTTCTTT. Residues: CASSFDRAGTEAFF.

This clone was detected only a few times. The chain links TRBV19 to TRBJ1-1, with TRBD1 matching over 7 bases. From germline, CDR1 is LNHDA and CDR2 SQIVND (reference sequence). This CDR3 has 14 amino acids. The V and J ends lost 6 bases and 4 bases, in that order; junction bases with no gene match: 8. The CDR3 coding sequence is TGTGCCAGTAGGGGTACAGGGGATGGCACTGAAGCTTTCTTT. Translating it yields CASRGTGDGTEAFF.

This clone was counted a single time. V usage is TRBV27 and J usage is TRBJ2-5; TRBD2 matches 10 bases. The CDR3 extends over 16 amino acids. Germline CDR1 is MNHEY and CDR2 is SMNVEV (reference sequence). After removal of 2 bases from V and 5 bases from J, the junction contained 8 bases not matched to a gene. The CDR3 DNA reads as TGTGCCAGCAGTTTAGCCGCAGCGGGAGGGCGGGAGACCCAGTACTTC. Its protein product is CASSLAAAGGRETQYF.

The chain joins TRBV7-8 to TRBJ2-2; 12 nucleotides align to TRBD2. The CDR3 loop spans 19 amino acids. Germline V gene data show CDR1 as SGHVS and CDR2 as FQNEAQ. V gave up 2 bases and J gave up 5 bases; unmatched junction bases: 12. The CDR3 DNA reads TGTGCCAGCAGCTTATGGCTCCCTAGCGGGAGGGTTGGGACCGGGGAGCTGTTTTTT. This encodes CASSLWLPSGRVGTGELFF.

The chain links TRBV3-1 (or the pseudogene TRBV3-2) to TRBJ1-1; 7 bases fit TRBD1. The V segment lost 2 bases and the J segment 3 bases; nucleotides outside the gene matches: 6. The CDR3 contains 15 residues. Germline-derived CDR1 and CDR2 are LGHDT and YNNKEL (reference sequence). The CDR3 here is CASSQRQGRYTEAFF. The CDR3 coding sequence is TGTGCCAGCAGCCAAAGACAGGGCCGATACACTGAAGCTTTCTTT.